This T cell receptor beta chain was sequenced in a study of early T cells in non-severe SARS-CoV-2 infection. As for the study in general: Chains were not paired, and sequencing was done on bulk RNA from unsorted whole blood.

Whole-study findings and limits: Missing private and CD4 specificities, VDJdb matching favored anti-spike CD8 responses.

Unique molecular identifiers were affixed to single, distinct cDNA molecules. TCRdb recomputed calls from the 5' RACE reads with MiXCR, one row per CDR3 protein. The sample lists about 52,000 distinct CDR3 sequences, around 8% seen once, with 4% to 5.5% in the top ten. V lost 0 bases to trimming and J lost 6 bases, with 13 bases between them. CDR1 is SGHNT, CDR2 YYREEE, per germline (reference sequence). The CDR3 has 15 amino acids. This clonotype has a count of ten or more. The antigen is unknown. The chain recombines TRBV5-4 with TRBJ1-5; TRBD1 might be the D (6 bases). The sequenced material came from whole blood. The sequence was obtained from an adult who was a healthcare worker with PCR-confirmed SARS-CoV-2 infection or an uninfected control (not recorded which). CDR3 loop: CASSLDRAASQPQHF. The DNA of the CDR3 is TGTGCCAGCAGCTTGGACAGGGCCGCAAGTCAGCCCCAGCATTTT.